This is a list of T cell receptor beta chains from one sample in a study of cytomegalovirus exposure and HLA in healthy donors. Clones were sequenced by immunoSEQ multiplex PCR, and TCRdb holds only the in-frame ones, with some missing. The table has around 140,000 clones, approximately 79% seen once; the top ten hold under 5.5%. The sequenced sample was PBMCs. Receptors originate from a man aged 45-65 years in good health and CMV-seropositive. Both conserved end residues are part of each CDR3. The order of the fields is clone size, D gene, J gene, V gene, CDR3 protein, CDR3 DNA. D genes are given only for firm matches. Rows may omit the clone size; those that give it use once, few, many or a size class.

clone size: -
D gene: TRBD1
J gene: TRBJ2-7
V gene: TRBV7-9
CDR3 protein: CASRPGQGYEQYF
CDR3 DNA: TGTGCCAGCAGACCAGGACAGGGCTACGAGCAGTACTTC

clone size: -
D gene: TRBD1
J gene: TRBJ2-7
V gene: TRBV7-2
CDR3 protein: CASSLGDRVYEQYF
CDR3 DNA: TGTGCCAGCAGCTTAGGCGACAGGGTTTACGAGCAGTACTTC

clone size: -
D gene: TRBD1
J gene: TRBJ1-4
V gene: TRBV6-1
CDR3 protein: CASGDRGRKEKLFF
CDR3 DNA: TGTGCCAGCGGCGACAGGGGGCGCAAGGAAAAACTGTTTTTT

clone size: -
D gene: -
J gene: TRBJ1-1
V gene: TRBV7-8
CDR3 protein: CASSPQGFGAFF
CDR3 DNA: TGTGCCAGCAGCCCTCAGGGTTTTGGAGCTTTCTTT

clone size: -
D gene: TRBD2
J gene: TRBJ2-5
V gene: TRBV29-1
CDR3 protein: CSVVYYRAGAEETQYF
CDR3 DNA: TGCAGCGTTGTCTACTATCGGGCGGGAGCGGAGGAGACCCAGTACTTC

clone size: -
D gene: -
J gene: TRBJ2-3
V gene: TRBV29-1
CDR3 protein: CSVETSADTQYF
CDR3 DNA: TGCAGCGTTGAAACGAGTGCAGATACGCAGTATTTT

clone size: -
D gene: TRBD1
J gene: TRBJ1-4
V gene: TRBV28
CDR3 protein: CASSLSSGQIYEKLFF
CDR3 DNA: TGTGCCAGCAGTTTATCCTCGGGACAGATCTATGAAAAACTGTTTTTT

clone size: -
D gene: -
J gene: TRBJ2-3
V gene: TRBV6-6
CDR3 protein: CASAGISDTQYF
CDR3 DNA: TGTGCCAGCGCGGGGATCAGTGATACGCAGTATTTT

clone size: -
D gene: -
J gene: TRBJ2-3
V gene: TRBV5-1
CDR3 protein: CASSRRGSFTDTQYF
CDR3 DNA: TGCGCCAGCAGCAGACGGGGGTCATTCACAGATACGCAGTATTTT

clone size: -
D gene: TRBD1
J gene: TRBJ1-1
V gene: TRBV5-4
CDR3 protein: CASSSPGTVNTEAFF
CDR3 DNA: TGTGCCAGCAGCTCTCCCGGGACAGTGAACACTGAAGCTTTCTTT

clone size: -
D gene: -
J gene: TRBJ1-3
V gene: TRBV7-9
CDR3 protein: CASSRGNSGNTIYF
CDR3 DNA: TGTGCCAGCAGCCGGGGGAACTCTGGAAACACCATATATTTT

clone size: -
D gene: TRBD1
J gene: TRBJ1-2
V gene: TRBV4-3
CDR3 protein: CASSQSPGQGITSYGYTF
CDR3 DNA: TGCGCCAGCAGCCAATCACCGGGACAGGGGATTACCTCTTATGGCTACACCTTC

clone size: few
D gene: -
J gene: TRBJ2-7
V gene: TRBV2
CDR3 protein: CASKTGKDEQYF
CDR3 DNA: TGTGCCAGCAAAACAGGGAAGGACGAGCAGTACTTC

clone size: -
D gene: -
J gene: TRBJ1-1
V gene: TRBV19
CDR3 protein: CASRRTDDTEAFF
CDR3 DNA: TGTGCCAGTAGACGAACAGATGACACTGAAGCTTTCTTT

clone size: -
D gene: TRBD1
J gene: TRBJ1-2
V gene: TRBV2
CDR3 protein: CASSPTGQGIYGYTF
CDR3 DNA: TGTGCCAGCAGTCCCACGGGACAGGGGATCTATGGCTACACCTTC

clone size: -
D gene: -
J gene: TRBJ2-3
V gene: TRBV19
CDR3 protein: CASSTAQGIRTDTQYF
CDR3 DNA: TGTGCCAGTAGTACCGCCCAGGGAATCCGCACAGATACGCAGTATTTT

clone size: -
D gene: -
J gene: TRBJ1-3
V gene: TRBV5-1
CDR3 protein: CASRRVAGNTIYF
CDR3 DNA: TGCGCCAGCAGGCGGGTTGCTGGAAACACCATATATTTT

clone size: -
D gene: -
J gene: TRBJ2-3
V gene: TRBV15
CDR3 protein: CATSRDVAFSTDTQYF
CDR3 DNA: TGTGCCACCAGCAGAGATGTGGCATTTAGCACAGATACGCAGTATTTT

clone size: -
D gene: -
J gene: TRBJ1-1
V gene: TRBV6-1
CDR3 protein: CASREAGHVNTEAFF
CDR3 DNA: TGTGCCAGCAGGGAAGCGGGACACGTGAACACTGAAGCTTTCTTT

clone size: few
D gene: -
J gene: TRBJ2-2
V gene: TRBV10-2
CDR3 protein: CASSDPKAGNTGELFF
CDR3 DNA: TGCGCCAGCAGTGACCCCAAAGCGGGGAACACCGGGGAGCTGTTTTTT

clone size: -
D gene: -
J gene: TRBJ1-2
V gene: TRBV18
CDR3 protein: CASSLSDTNYGYTF
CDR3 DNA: TGTGCCAGCTCACTGTCGGACACAAACTATGGCTACACCTTC

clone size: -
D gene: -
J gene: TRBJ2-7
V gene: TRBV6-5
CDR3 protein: CASSYNSGDYEQYF
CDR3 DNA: TGTGCCAGCAGTTACAATTCAGGGGACTACGAGCAGTACTTC

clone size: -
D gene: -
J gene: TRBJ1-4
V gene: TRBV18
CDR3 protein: CASSGGTNEKLFF
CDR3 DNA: TGTGCCAGCTCAGGGGGCACTAATGAAAAACTGTTTTTT

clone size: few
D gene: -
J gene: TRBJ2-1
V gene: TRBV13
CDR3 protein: CASSLRGSPSKEQFF
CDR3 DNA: TGTGCCAGCAGCTTAAGAGGCAGCCCATCAAAGGAGCAGTTCTTC

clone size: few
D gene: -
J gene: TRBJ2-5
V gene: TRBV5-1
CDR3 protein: CASSGGRETQYF
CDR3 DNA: TGCGCCAGCAGTGGGGGCAGGGAGACCCAGTACTTC

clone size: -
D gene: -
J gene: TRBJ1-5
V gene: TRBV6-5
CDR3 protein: CATGGGKSNQPQHF
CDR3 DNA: TGTGCCACGGGGGGGGGAAAAAGCAATCAGCCCCAGCATTTT

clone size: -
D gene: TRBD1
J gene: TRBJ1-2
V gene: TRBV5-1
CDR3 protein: CASSPGTVYGYTF
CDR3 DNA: TGCGCCAGCAGCCCCGGGACAGTCTATGGCTACACCTTC

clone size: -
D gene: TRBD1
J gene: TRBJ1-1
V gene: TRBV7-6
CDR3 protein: CASSLLRQGSAEAFF
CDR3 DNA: TGTGCCAGCAGCTTATTAAGACAGGGATCGGCTGAAGCTTTCTTT

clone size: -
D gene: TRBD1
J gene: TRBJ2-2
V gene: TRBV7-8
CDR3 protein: CASSPRTGGSINTGELFF
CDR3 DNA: TGTGCCAGCAGCCCCAGGACAGGGGGCTCAATTAACACCGGGGAGCTGTTTTTT